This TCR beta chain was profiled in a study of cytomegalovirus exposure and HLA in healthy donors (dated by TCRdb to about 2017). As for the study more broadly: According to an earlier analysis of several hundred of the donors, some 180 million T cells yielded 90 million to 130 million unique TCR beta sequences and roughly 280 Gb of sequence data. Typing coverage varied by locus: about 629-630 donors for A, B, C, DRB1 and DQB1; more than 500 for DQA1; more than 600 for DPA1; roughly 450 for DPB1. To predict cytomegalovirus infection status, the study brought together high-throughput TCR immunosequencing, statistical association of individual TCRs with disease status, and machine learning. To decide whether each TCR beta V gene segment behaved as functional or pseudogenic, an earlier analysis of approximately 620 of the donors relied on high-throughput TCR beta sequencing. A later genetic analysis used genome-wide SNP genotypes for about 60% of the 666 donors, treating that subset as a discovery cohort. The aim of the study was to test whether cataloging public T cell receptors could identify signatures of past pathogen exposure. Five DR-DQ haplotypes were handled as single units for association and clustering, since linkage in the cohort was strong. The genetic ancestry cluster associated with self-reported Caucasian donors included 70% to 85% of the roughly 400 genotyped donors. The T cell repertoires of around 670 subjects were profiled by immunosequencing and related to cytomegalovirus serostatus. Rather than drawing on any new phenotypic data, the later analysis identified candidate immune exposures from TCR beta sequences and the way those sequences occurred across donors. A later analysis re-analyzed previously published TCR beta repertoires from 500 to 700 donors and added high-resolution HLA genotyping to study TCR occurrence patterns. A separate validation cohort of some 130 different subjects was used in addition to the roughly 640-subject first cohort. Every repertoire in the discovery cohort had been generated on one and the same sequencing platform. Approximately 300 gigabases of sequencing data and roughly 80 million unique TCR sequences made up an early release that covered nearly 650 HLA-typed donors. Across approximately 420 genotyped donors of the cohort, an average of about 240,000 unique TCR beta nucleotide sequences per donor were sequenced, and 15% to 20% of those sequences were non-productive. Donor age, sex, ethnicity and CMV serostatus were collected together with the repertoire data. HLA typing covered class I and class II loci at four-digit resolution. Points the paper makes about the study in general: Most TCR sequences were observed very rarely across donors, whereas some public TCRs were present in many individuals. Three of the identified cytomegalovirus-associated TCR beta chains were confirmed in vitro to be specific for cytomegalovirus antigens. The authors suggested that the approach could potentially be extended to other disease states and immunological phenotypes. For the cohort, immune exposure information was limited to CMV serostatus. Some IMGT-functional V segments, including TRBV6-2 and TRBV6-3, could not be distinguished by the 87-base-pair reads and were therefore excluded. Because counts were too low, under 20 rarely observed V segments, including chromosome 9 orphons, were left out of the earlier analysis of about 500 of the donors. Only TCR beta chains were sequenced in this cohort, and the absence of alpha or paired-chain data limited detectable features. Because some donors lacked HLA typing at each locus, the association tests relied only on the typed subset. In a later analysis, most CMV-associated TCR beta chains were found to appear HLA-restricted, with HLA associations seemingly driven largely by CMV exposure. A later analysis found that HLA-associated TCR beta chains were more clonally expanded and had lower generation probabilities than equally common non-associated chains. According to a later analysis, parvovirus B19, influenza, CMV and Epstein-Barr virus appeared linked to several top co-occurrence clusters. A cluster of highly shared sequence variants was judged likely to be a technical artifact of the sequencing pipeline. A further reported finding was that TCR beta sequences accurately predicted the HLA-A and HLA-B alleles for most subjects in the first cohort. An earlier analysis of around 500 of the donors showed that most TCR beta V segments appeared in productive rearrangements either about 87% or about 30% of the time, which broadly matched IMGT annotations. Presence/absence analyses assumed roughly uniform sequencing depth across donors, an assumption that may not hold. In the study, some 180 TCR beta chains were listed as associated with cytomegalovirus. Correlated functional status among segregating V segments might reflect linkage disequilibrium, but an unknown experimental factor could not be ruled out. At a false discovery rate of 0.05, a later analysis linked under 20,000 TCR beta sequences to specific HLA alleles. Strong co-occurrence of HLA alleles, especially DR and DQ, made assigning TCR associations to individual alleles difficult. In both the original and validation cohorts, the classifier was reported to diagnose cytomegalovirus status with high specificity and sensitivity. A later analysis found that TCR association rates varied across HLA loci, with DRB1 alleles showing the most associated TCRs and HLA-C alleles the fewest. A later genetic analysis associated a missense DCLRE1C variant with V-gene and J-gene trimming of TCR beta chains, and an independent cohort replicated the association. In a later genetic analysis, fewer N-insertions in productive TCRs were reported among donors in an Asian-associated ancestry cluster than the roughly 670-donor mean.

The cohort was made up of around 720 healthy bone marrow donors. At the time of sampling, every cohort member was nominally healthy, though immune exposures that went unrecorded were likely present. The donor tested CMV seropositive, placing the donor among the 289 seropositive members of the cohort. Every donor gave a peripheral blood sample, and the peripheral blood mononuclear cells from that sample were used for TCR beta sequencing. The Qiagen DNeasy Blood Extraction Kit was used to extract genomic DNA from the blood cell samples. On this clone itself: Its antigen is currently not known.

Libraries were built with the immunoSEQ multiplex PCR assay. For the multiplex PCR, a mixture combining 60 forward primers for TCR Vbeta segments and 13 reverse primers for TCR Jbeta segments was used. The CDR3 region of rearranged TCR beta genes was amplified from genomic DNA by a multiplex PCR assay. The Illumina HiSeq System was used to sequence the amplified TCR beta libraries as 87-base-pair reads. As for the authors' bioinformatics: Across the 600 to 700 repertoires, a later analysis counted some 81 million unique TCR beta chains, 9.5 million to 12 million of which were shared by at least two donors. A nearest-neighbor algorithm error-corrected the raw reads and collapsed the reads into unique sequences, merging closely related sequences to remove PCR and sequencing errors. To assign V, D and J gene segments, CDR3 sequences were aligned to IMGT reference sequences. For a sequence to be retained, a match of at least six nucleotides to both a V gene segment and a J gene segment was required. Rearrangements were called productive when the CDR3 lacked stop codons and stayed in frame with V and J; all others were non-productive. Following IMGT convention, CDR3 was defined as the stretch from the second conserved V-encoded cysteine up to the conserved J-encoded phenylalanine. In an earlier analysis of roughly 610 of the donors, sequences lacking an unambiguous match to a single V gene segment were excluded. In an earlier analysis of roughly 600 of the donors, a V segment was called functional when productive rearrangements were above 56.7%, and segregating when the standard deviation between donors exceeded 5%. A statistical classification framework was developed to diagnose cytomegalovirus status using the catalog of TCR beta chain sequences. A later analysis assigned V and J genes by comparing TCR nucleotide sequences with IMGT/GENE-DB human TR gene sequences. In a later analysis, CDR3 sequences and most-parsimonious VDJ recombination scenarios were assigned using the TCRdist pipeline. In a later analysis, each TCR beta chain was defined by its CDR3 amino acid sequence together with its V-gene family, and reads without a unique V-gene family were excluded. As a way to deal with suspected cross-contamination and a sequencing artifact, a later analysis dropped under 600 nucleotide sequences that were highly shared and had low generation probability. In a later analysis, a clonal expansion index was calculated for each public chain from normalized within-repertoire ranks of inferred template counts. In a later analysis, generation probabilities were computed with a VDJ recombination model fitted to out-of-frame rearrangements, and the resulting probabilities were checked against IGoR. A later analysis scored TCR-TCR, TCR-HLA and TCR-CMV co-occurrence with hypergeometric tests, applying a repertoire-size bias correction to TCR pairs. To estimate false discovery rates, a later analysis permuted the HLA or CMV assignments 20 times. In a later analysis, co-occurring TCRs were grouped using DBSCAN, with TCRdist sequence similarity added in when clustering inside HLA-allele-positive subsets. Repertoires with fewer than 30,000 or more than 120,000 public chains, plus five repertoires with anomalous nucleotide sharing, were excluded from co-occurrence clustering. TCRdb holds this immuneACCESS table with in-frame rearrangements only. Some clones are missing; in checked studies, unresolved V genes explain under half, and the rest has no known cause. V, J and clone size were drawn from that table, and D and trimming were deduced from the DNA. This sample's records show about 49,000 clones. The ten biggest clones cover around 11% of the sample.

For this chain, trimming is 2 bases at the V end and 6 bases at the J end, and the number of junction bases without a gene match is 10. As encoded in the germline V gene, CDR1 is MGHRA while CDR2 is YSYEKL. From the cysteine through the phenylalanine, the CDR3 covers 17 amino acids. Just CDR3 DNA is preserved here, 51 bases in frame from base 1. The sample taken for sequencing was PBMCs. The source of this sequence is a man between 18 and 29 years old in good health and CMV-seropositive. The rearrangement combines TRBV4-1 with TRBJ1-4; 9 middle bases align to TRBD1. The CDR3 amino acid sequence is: CASSQFQTGQGDEKLFF. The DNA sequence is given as TGCGCCAGCAGCCAATTTCAGACGGGACAGGGCGATGAAAAACTGTTTTTT.